These 26 T cell receptor beta chains originate from one sample sequenced in a study of cytomegalovirus exposure and HLA in healthy donors. Assay: immunoSEQ multiplex PCR; the TCRdb copy retains only in-frame clones and omits some. The sample lists fewer than 400,000 clones; approximately 88% were seen once. Sequenced input: PBMCs. These receptors all come from a man in his thirties or forties in good health and CMV-seronegative.

This clone occurred a few times. This specimen includes other DNA sequences encoding the same CDR3. J is TRBJ1-1 and V is TRBV19, with D perhaps TRBD1 (6 bases). CDR1 and CDR2 (germline): LNHDA, SQIVND (reference sequence). Trimming cost V 5 bases and J 1 base, with 8 bases left between them. This CDR3 is 13 amino acids long. The DNA for the CDR3 is TGTGCCAGTAGTCTACAGGGGAACACTGAAGCTTTCTTT. Protein product: CASSLQGNTEAFF.

This rearrangement joins TRBV5-8 to TRBJ2-7; D might be TRBD1 (6 bases). Germline lookup yields CDR1 SGHTS and CDR2 YDEGEE. Trimming left V 1 base short and J 6 bases short, with 23 bases between. This CDR3 spans 17 amino acids. CDR3 residues: CASSLTGSSGLDPEQYF. The CDR3 coding sequence is TGTGCCAGCAGCTTGACAGGGTCGAGTGGCTTGGACCCCGAGCAGTACTTC.

The genes are TRBV7-9 and TRBJ1-4; TRBD1 matches at 9 bases. CDR1 is SEHNR and CDR2 is FQNEAQ in the germline V gene (reference sequence). The J segment lost 6 bases and the V segment lost 6 bases, leaving 8 bases of the junction unmatched. The CDR3 runs 15 residues. CDR3 sequence reads: CASSRSDRGYEKLFF. CDR3 nucleotides: TGTGCCAGCAGTCGCTCCGACAGGGGGTATGAAAAACTGTTTTTT.

The CDR3 DNA reads as TGCGCCAGCAGCTTTACCCGGGACAGGGGGCGTAGGGACTATGGCTACACCTTC. This gives the protein CASSFTRDRGRRDYGYTF. The rearrangement uses TRBV5-1 and TRBJ1-2; 12 nucleotides line up with TRBD1. This CDR3 region has 18 residues. Germline V lookup: CDR1 SGHRS, CDR2 YFSETQ. Germline trimming cut 2 bases from V and 3 bases from J; bases unmatched to any gene: 11.

J is TRBJ2-7 and V is TRBV29-1; D may be TRBD1 (9 bases). The CDR3 is 14 amino acids. Germline CDR1 SQVTM, CDR2 ANQGSEA. V lost 5 bases, J lost 3 bases, and 17 bases lay in between. CDR3 sequence reads: CSVHSGTGSYEQYF. CDR3 bases: TGCAGCGTTCATAGCGGGACAGGGAGCTACGAGCAGTACTTC.

The sample holds a few counts of this clone. This specimen includes other DNA sequences encoding the same CDR3. The chain recombines TRBV7-9 with TRBJ1-1, with a tentative D call TRBD1 (5 bases). Trimming removed 2 bases at V and 1 base at J, with 5 bases between. Germline CDR1 SEHNR, CDR2 FQNEAQ (reference sequence). The CDR3 contains 13 residues. CDR3 nucleotides: TGTGCCAGCAGCTTAACAGGGAACACTGAAGCTTTCTTT. The encoded protein is CASSLTGNTEAFF.

The rearrangement joins TRBV28 to TRBJ2-3; 14 nucleotides line up with TRBD2. The germline gives CDR1 MDHEN, CDR2 SYDVKM. The V segment lost 2 bases and the J segment 8 bases; nucleotides outside the gene matches: 3. The CDR3 sequence is 15 residues long. CDR3 in DNA: TGTGCCAGCAGTTTAGGGACTAGCGGGGGTGGTACGCAGTATTTT. This sequence encodes CASSLGTSGGGTQYF.

The chain is built from TRBV10-3 and TRBJ2-3, with D unclear. Between the trimmed V and J ends, which lost 0 bases and 8 bases, there was a span of 12 bases. Per the germline V gene, CDR1 is ENHRY and CDR2 is SYGVKD. The CDR3 is 14 amino acids. CDR3: CAISESFRHTTQYF. The CDR3 DNA reads TGTGCCATCAGTGAGTCCTTTCGCCACACTACGCAGTATTTT.

The gene calls are TRBV18 and TRBJ2-2; possibly TRBD1 for D (5 bases). The CDR3 spans 15 residues. Germline CDR1 KGHSH, CDR2 LQKENI. The V end was cut by 3 bases, the J end by 1 base, with 9 bases between. This CDR3 is CASSPAGKNTGELFF. The CDR3 bases are TGTGCCAGCTCACCGGCAGGGAAGAACACCGGGGAGCTGTTTTTT.

This chain connects TRBV30 to TRBJ1-5, with D perhaps TRBD1 (6 bases). Trimming cost V 3 bases and J 2 bases, with 17 bases left between them. CDR3 length: 16 residues. Germline V gives CDR1 GTSNPN, CDR2 SVGIG (reference sequence). DNA of the CDR3: TGTGCCTGGAGGGCTACAGGTGGGGGCGGCAATCAGCCCCAGCATTTT. This sequence encodes CAWRATGGGGNQPQHF.

CDR3 DNA: TGTGCCAGCAGCCCCAATTGGGGGGTAGGTGAAAAACTGTTTTTT. Translation: CASSPNWGVGEKLFF. This chain joins TRBV9 and TRBJ1-4; D possibly corresponds to TRBD1 (5 bases). This CDR3 contains 15 residues. The ends were cut back, 4 bases at V and 7 bases at J, with 17 bases in the middle. Germline V gene data show CDR1 as SGDLS and CDR2 as YYNGEE.

The sample holds a few counts of this clone. The V gene is TRBV6-1, the J gene TRBJ2-2, with a possible D match to TRBD2 (5 bases). V was pared by 8 bases and J by 3 bases, with 10 bases between. The CDR3 is 13 residues long. CDR1 and CDR2 from the germline V gene are MNHNS and SASEGT. This CDR3 is CASLTGDTGELFF. The DNA of the CDR3 is TGTGCCAGCCTGACCGGGGACACCGGGGAGCTGTTTTTT.

The V gene is TRBV4-1, the J gene TRBJ2-7; TRBD1 might be the D (6 bases). Trimming cost V 1 base and J 0 bases, with 10 bases left between them. The CDR3 extends over 15 amino acids. Germline CDR1 reads MGHRA; CDR2 reads YSYEKL. The CDR3 loop is CASSQATGFSYEQYF. The CDR3 DNA sequence: TGCGCCAGCAGCCAAGCCACAGGGTTCTCCTACGAGCAGTACTTC.

This rearrangement joins TRBV29-1 to TRBJ1-1; 7 bases agree with TRBD1. CDR3 size: 12 residues. J was trimmed by 5 bases and V by 6 bases; bases with no gene match: 6. Looked up from germline, CDR1 is SQVTM and CDR2 is ANQGSEA. The CDR3 coding sequence is TGCAGCGTACAGGGGTTTGATACTGAAGCTTTCTTT. Its protein product is CSVQGFDTEAFF. Full variable domain (remainder filled in from reference TRBV29-1 and TRBJ1-1): SAVISQKPSRDICQRGTSLTIQCQVDSQVTMMFWYRQQPGQSLTLIATANQGSEATYESGFVIDKFPISRPNLTFSTLTVSNMSPEDSSIYLCSVQGFDTEAFFGQGTRLTVV.

The chain links TRBV12-5 to TRBJ1-5, with a tentative D call TRBD1 (5 bases). Germline CDR1 reads LGHNT; CDR2 reads FRNRAP. V was pared by 7 bases and J by 6 bases, with 13 bases between. This CDR3 comprises 13 residues. The CDR3 here is CASAGGVGQPQHF. The DNA for the CDR3 is TGTGCTAGTGCTGGGGGGGTGGGTCAGCCCCAGCATTTT.

The gene calls are TRBV29-1 and TRBJ2-7; 8 bases are shared with TRBD2. The trim removed 5 bases at V and 3 bases at J, leaving 9 bases unmatched. The CDR3 contains 14 residues. Germline CDR1 reads SQVTM; CDR2 reads ANQGSEA. In DNA, the CDR3 is TGCAGCGTTTTCGCGGGGGGAGAGAGCTACGAGCAGTACTTC. This encodes CSVFAGGESYEQYF.

This chain connects TRBV30 to TRBJ1-5; 9 bases are shared with TRBD1. CDR3 length: 14 amino acids. Germline CDR1 and CDR2: GTSNPN and SVGIG (reference sequence). V shed 2 bases, J shed 6 bases, and the junction held 5 bases outside the gene matches. The CDR3 loop reads CAWSKTGGSQPQHF. As DNA, the CDR3 is TGTGCCTGGAGTAAGACAGGGGGAAGTCAGCCCCAGCATTTT.

Note on this clone: This same CDR3 is encoded by further DNA sequences in the sample. DNA of the CDR3: TGTGCCAGTAGTATAGGTGGGACAGGGAATCAGCCCCAGCATTTT. Translating it yields CASSIGGTGNQPQHF. This chain uses TRBV19 with TRBJ1-5; 9 bases agree with TRBD1. With V trimmed by 1 base and J by 4 bases, 2 bases remained unmatched. The CDR3 contains 15 residues. CDR1 and CDR2 from the germline V gene are LNHDA and SQIVND (reference sequence).

The rearrangement links TRBV11-3 to TRBJ2-2, with D unresolved. Germline V gene lookup returns CDR1 SGHNT and CDR2 YENEEA. CDR3 size: 13 residues. V lost 5 bases, J lost 4 bases, and 8 bases lay in between. The chain's CDR3 is CASSHRVTGELFF. The CDR3 bases are TGTGCCAGCAGCCACAGAGTCACCGGGGAGCTGTTTTTT.

This clone was seen just once. CDR3 sequence reads: CASAKSGGSYEQYF. For the CDR3, the DNA is TGTGCCAGCGCCAAAAGCGGGGGCTCCTACGAGCAGTACTTC. The chain combines TRBV11-2 with TRBJ2-7, with 8 bases lining up with TRBD2. Germline-derived CDR1 and CDR2 are SGHAT and FQNNGV. The CDR3 is 14 amino acids. V gave up 8 bases and J gave up 0 bases; unmatched junction bases: 6.

In this sample, this clone turned up once. The V and J genes are TRBV15 and TRBJ1-2; D may be TRBD1 (6 bases). Between the trimmed V and J ends, which lost 4 bases and 6 bases, there was a span of 15 bases. This CDR3 comprises 14 residues. Germline CDR1 is LNHNV and CDR2 is YYDKDF (reference sequence). CDR3 region: CATSKLQGGDGYTF. The CDR3 nucleotides read TGTGCCACCAGCAAATTACAGGGTGGGGATGGCTACACCTTC.

The rearrangement links TRBV7-8 to TRBJ1-6; D gene ambiguous. Germline V CDR1 and CDR2: SGHVS, FQNEAQ. This CDR3 spans 19 amino acids. Trimming shortened V by 4 bases and J by 0 bases, and 19 bases separated the two germline ends. In nucleotides, the CDR3 is TGTGCCAGCAGCTCAACGCCTTCGTCCAGTATCTCCTATAATTCACCCCTCCACTTT. Translated: CASSSTPSSSISYNSPLHF.

This chain connects TRBV7-8 to TRBJ2-6, with D possibly being TRBD2 (7 bases). CDR3 length: 14 amino acids. Germline CDR1 and CDR2: SGHVS and FQNEAQ. Trimming took 8 bases from V and 4 from J, leaving 12 bases between them. The CDR3 region is CASRGATGANVLTF. The CDR3 DNA reads TGTGCCAGCCGGGGGGCAACCGGGGCCAACGTCCTGACTTTC.

A note on this clone: Other nucleotide sequences in the sample specify the same CDR3. The chain carries TRBV5-1 and TRBJ2-5; 8 bases agree with TRBD1. Unmatched junction bases numbered 1, after V lost 2 bases and J lost 1 base. Per germline, CDR1 SGHRS and CDR2 YFSETQ. The CDR3 length is 14 residues. The CDR3 loop reads CASSLQGVQETQYF. DNA of the CDR3: TGCGCCAGCAGCTTACAGGGGGTCCAAGAGACCCAGTACTTC.

The V gene is TRBV7-6, the J gene TRBJ2-5; D possibly corresponds to TRBD1 (5 bases). CDR3 size: 14 residues. Trimming took 1 base from V and 4 from J, leaving 10 bases between them. Germline V gene data show CDR1 as SGHVS and CDR2 as FNYEAQ. CDR3 region: CASSLEQGVETQYF. In DNA form, the CDR3 reads TGTGCCAGCAGCTTAGAGCAGGGCGTAGAGACCCAGTACTTC.

The chain has TRBV6-5 and TRBJ2-7; TRBD2 might be the D (6 bases). Germline CDR1 is MNHEY and CDR2 is SVGAGI. V lost 0 bases, J lost 3 bases, and 9 bases lay in between. This CDR3 is built from 14 residues. The CDR3 sequence is CASSYSRDVYEQYF. For the CDR3, the DNA is TGTGCCAGCAGTTACTCGCGGGACGTCTACGAGCAGTACTTC.